This paragraph covers one T cell receptor (beta chain) sequence. What it recognizes is unknown. This sample is part of a study of blood T cells in healthy people across ages. Then a second PCR, running roughly 7 to 11 cycles, was carried out with a sample-barcoded 5' primer and a J-beta primer mix. Each CDR3 protein gets one entry after TCRdb re-called the 5' RACE reads with MiXCR. The data hold around 780,000 distinct CDR3 sequences, with roughly 50% observed a single time. Samples each had at least 6 micrograms of total RNA extracted. Study observations and caveats: Those diversity estimates obtained from one million T cells were thought to be underestimates. Expanded clonotype changes were possibly confounded by unknown donor CMV status. PBMCs that were unsorted prevented a conclusive naive versus antigen-experienced comparison.

Sequencing used blood. The clonotype comes from a man aged 35-49 years in good health.

CDR3 bases: TGCAGTGCTAGAGTTCTCAATTCAAACTATGGCTACACCTTC. Its translation is CSARVLNSNYGYTF. The V and J genes are TRBV20-1 and TRBJ1-2; D is ambiguous. The CDR3 runs to 14 residues. Deletions cut 1 base from V and 2 bases from J, with 11 bases between. CDR1 is DFQATT, CDR2 SNEGSKA, per germline (reference sequence).